This T cell receptor (beta chain) was profiled in a study of regulatory T cells in long-lasting Graves disease. Germline V gene data show CDR1 as SEHNR and CDR2 as FQNEAQ (reference sequence). This CDR3 has 14 amino acids. Trimming removed 3 bases from V and 1 base from J, with 7 bases in between. Arm-PCR of CDR3 regions and iRepertoire HTBI primers were used to build TCR beta libraries. MiXCR was run by TCRdb on the multiplex PCR reads, yielding one entry per CDR3 protein. The sample lists 440,000 or so distinct CDR3 sequences, around 14% occurring once. Time point meaning: newly diagnosed GD, antithyroid drugs for less than 3 months. TCR sequences were obtained from RNA taken from PBMCs. The sample also formed part of further work on T cells in Graves' hyperthyroidism and ophthalmopathy. That work contributes: The primer set for the first-round RT-PCR of the TCR CDR3 was HTBI.

This sequence joins TRBV7-9 and TRBJ2-4; no clear D. The receptor's source is a woman aged 25 to 45 with Graves disease. The sequencing used peripheral blood mononuclear cells (PBMCs), collected at new diagnosis, from a patient treated with antithyroid drugs. In nucleotides, the CDR3 is TGTGCCAGCAGCTTTGAGGAGGCCAAAAACATTCAGTACTTC. The encoded protein is CASSFEEAKNIQYF.